This T cell receptor beta chain was documented in a study of T cell therapy after organ transplantation (dated by TCRdb to the late 2010s). Background for the entire study: Autologous CMV-specific T cells, expanded in vitro for around 14 days with a peptide pool of 30 HLA class I and II CMV epitopes, were used as therapy products. Each patient got up to 6 T cell doses, given every 2 weeks, and was then monitored for 25 to 35 weeks after finishing therapy. About 80% of the ten patients were classed as clinical responders and two as nonresponders. Patients received a median of 1.92 x 10^8 CMV-specific T cells across 2 to 6 intravenous infusions. Short-term post-therapy blood samples were obtained 4 to 8 weeks after therapy was completed. A follow-up TRBV repertoire analysis was performed on an open-label phase I trial of autologous CMV-specific adoptive T cell therapy in solid-organ transplant recipients. Only about 85% of the 10 patients had long-term post-therapy samples available. What the study reported, not specific to this receptor: Before therapy, nonresponders had marked clonal expansions, and their repertoires changed minimally after therapy. Fold change in CD8 clonality after therapy inversely correlated with pretherapy clonality, suggesting less biased repertoires were more receptive to remodeling. Reconstitution after therapy appeared to include not only transferred clonotypes but also endogenous clonotypes that had not been detected in the therapy products. Few detected expansions in nonresponders may reflect reduced sample coverage from poor CD8+ T cell yield. Because the cohort was small, confounders such as concurrent antirejection and antiviral medications could not be assessed.

Using the immunoSEQ two-step, bias-controlled multiplex PCR assay, TRB CDR3 regions were amplified from genomic DNA. CDR3 libraries were sequenced on an Illumina NextSeq 500. Regarding the original processing steps: Initial alignment and bioinformatics, including bias normalization against synthetic CDR3 analogs, were performed with the immunoSEQ Analyzer platform. V, D and J genes were annotated according to IMGT database definitions. Further TRBV analyses used VDJtools version 1.1.10 and the R package tcR version 2.2.1.11 with default settings. GLIPH analysis was performed with version 1.0 using default settings. For CDR3 sequences with at least 5 reads, significant changes in clonotype frequency were assessed with a 2-sided binomial test and Benjamini-Hochberg correction (alpha = 0.01). TCRdb obtained this table from immuneACCESS and retained in-frame rearrangements with V and J assigned. These tables miss some clones; where compared with another copy, unresolved V genes account for less than half of the shortfall, and the remainder is unexplained. V, J and clone size were drawn from that table, and D and trimming were deduced from the DNA. The sample table records 4,000 to 6,000 clones; around 68% of these occur just once. About 36% of the sample rests with the top ten.

Including the terminal cysteine and phenylalanine, the CDR3 comprises 13 residues. Solely the CDR3 DNA is kept, with 39 bases framed from the first base. In the germline V gene (reference sequence), CDR1 corresponds to MNHEY and CDR2 to SMNVEV. V has 5 bases trimmed and J has 3 bases trimmed; junction bases matching no gene number 3. This clone appeared a few times. Its target antigen remains unknown. No base quality values were provided; no much bigger clone lies one nucleotide off. The time point tag for this specimen amounts to: 4-8 weeks after completion of therapy. The patients had received solid-organ transplants and had cytomegalovirus that was drug-resistant/recurrent. Over eight trial participants were chosen for repertoire analysis on the basis of the availability of post-therapy peripheral blood mononuclear cells. A BD FACSAria III was used to sort viable CD3+CD8+CD4- lymphocytes from PBMCs. The Qiagen DNeasy Kit was used to extract genomic DNA from sorted cells.

This TCR derives from a human patient who had received a solid organ transplant and had CMV disease. Some T cells may be donor cells from the graft after a transplant. Sequences were derived from CD8+ T cells from blood, sampled after autologous CMV-specific T cell therapy. The chain links TRBV27 with TRBJ2-5; 7 bases in the middle match TRBD2. The CDR3 corresponds to CASSSLAEETQYF. The DNA sequence is as follows: TGTGCCAGCAGTAGTCTAGCGGAAGAGACCCAGTACTTC.